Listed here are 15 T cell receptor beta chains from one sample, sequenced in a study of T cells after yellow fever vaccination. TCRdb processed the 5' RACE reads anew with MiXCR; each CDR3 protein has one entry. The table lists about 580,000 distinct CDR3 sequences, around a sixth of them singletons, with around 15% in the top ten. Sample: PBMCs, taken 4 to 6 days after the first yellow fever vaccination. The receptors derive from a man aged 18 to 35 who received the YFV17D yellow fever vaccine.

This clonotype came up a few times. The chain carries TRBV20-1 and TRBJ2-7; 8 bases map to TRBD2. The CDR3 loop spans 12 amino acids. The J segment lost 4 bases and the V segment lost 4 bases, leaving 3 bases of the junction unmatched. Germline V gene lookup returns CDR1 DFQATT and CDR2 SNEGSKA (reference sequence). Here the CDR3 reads CSATAGEYEQYF. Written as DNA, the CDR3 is TGCAGTGCTACAGCGGGGGAGTACGAGCAGTACTTC.

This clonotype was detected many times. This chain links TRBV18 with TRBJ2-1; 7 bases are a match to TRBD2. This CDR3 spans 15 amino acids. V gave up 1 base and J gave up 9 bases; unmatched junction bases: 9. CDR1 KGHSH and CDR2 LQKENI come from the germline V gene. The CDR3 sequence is CASSPRSGASGEQFF. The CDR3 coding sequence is TGTGCCAGCTCACCACGGAGCGGGGCCTCGGGTGAGCAGTTCTTC.

DNA for the CDR3: TGTGCCAGCAGCCTCTGGGGGTATGGGGCCAACGTCCTGACTTTC. Protein sequence: CASSLWGYGANVLTF. This chain uses TRBV12-3 or TRBV12-4 with TRBJ2-6; the D call may be TRBD1 or TRBD2 (5 bases each). The length of the CDR3 is 15 residues. V lost 6 bases and J 3 bases, leaving 12 bases between the germline ends.

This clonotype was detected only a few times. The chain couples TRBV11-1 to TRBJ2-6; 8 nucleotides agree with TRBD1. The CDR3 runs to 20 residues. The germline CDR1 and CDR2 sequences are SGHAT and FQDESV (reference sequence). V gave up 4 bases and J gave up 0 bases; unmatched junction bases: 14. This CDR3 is CASSSKWGGTGSSGANVLTF. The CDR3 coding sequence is TGTGCCAGCAGCTCCAAGTGGGGCGGGACAGGCAGCTCTGGGGCCAACGTCCTGACTTTC. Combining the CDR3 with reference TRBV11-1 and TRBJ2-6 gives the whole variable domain EAEVAQSPRYKITEKSQAVAFWCDPISGHATLYWYRQILGQGPELLVQFQDESVVDDSQLPKDRFSAERLKGVDSTLKIQPAELGDSAMYLCASSSKWGGTGSSGANVLTFGAGSRLTVL.

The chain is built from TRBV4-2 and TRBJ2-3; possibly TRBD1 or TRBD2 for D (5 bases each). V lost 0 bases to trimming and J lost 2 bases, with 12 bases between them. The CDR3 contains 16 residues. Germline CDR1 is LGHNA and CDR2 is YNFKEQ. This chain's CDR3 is CASSQDQVGTTDTQYF. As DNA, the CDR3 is TGTGCCAGCAGCCAAGATCAGGTGGGGACCACAGATACGCAGTATTTT.

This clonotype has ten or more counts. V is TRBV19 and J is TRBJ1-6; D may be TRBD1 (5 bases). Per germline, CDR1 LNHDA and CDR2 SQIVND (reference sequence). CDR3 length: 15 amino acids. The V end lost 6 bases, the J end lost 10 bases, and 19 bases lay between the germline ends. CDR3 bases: TGTGCCAGTAGCCCGGGGCGTCTAGCGGGGTCACCCCTCCACTTT. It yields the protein CASSPGRLAGSPLHF.

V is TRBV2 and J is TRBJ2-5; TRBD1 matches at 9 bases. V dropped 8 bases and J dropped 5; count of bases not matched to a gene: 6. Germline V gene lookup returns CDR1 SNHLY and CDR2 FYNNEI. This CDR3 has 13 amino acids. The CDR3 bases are TGTGCCAGCCAAGACAGGGGGTGGGAGACCCAGTACTTC. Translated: CASQDRGWETQYF.

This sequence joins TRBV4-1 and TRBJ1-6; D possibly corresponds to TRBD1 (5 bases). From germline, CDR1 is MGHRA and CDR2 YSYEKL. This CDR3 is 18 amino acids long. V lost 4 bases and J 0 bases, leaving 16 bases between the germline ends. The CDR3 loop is CASSPGPGKSSYNSPLHF. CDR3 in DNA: TGCGCCAGCAGCCCTGGACCAGGGAAGAGCTCCTATAATTCACCCCTCCACTTT.

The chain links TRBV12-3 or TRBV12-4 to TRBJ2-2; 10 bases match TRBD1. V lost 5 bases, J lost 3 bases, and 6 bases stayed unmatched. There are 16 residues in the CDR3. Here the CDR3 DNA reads TGTGCCAGCAGTCGACAGGGGGCCGGGTACACCGGGGAGCTGTTTTTT. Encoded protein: CASSRQGAGYTGELFF.

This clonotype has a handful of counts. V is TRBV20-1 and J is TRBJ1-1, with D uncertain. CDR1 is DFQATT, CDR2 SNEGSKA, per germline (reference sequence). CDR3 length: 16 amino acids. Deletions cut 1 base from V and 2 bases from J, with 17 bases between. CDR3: CSARGQVGIGNTEAFF. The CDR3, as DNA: TGCAGTGCTAGAGGCCAGGTGGGGATAGGTAACACTGAAGCTTTCTTT.

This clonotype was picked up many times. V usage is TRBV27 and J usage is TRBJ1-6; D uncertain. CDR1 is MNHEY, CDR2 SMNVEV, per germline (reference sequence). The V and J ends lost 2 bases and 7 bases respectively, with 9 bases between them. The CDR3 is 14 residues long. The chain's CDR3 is CASSLLGGNSPLHF. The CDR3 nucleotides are TGTGCCAGCAGTTTACTGGGCGGCAATTCACCCCTCCACTTT.

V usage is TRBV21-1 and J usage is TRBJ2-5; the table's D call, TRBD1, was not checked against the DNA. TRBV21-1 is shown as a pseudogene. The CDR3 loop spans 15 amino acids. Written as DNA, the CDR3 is TGTGCCAGCAGCAAACGGTCCGACAGCCTCGGGACCCAGTACTTC. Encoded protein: CASSKRSDSLGTQYF.

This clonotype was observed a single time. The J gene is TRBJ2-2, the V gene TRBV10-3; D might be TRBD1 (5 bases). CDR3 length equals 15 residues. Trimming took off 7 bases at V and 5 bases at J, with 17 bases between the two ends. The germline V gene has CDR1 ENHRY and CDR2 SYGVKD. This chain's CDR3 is CAINGGQGLTGELFF. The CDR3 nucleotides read TGTGCCATCAACGGTGGGCAGGGTCTTACCGGGGAGCTGTTTTTT.

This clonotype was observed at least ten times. The CDR3 is CASSQDRDSSYNEQFF. CDR3 bases: TGCGCCAGCAGCCAGGACAGGGATTCATCCTACAATGAGCAGTTCTTC. This chain joins TRBV4-3 and TRBJ2-1; 8 bases fit TRBD1. Germline V gene lookup returns CDR1 LGHNA and CDR2 YSLEER. J was trimmed by 1 base and V by 3 bases; bases with no gene match: 5. The CDR3 has 16 amino acids.

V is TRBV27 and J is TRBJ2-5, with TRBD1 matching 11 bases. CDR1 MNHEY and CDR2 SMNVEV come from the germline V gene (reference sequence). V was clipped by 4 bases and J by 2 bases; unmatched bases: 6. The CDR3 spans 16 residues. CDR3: CASSSSGTGGQETQYF. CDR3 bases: TGTGCCAGCAGTTCATCCGGGACAGGGGGTCAAGAGACCCAGTACTTC.